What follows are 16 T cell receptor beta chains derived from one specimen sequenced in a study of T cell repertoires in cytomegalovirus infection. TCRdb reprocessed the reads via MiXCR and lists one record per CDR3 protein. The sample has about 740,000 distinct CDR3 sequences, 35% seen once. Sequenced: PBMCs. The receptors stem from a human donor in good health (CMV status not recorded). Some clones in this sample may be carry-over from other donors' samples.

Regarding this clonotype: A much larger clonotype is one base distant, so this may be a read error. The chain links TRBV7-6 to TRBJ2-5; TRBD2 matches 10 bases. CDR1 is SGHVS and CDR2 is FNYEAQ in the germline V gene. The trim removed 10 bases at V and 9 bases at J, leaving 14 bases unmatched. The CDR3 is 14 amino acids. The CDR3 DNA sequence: TGTGCCACCGACCCTAGCGGGGGATTTGGGGCCCAGTACTTC. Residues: CATDPSGGFGAQYF.

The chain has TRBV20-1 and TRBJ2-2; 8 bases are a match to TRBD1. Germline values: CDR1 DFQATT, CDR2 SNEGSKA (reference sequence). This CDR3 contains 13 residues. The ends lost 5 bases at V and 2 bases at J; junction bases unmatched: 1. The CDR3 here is CSAGTGNTGELFF. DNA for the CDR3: TGCAGTGCTGGGACAGGAAACACCGGGGAGCTGTTTTTT.

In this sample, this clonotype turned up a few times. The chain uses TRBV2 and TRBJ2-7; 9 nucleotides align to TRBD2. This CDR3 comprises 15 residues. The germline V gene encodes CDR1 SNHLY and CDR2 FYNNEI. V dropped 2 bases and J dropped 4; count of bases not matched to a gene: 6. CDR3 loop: CASSEFLAGSYEQYF. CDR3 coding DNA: TGTGCCAGCAGTGAATTCCTAGCGGGAAGTTACGAGCAGTACTTC. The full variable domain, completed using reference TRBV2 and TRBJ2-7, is EPEVTQTPSHQVTQMGQEVILRCVPISNHLYFYWYRQILGQKVEFLVSFYNNEISEKSEIFDDQFSVERPDGSNFTLKIRSTKLEDSAMYFCASSEFLAGSYEQYFGPGTRLTVT.

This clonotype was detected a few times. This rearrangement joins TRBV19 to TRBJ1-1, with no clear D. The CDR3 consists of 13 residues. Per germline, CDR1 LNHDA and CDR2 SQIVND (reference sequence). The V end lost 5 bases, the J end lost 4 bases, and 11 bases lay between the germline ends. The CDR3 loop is CASSEFLGTEAFF. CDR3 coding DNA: TGTGCCAGTAGTGAGTTTTTGGGCACTGAAGCTTTCTTT.

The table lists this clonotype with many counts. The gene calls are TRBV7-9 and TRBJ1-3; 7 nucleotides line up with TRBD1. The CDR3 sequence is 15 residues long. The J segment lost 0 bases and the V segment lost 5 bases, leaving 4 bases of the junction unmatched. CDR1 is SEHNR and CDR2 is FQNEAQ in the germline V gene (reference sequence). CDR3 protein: CASSRQGISGNTIYF. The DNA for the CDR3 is TGTGCCAGCAGCCGACAGGGAATCTCTGGAAACACCATATATTTT.

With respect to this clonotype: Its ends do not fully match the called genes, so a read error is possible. The CDR3 region has the DNA TGTGCTAGCAGCTTAGCTGGGCCAGGGGAACACAATGAGCAGTTCTTC. Encoded protein: CASSLAGPGEHNEQFF. The chain couples TRBV7-7 to TRBJ2-1; D may be TRBD1 (6 bases). The germline gives CDR1 SSHAT, CDR2 FNYEAQ (reference sequence). The CDR3 loop spans 16 amino acids.

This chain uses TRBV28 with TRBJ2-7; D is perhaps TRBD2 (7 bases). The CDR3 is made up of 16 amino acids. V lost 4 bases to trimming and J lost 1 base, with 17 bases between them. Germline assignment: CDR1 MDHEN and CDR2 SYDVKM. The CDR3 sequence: CASSSPGGGGSYEQYF. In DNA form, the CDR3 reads TGTGCCAGCAGTTCCCCCGGAGGGGGAGGGTCCTACGAGCAGTACTTC. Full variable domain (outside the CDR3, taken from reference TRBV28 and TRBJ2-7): DVKVTQSSRYLVKRTGEKVFLECVQDMDHENMFWYRQDPGLGLRLIYFSYDVKMKEKGDIPEGYSVSREKKERFSLILESASTNQTSMYLCASSSPGGGGSYEQYFGPGTRLTVT.

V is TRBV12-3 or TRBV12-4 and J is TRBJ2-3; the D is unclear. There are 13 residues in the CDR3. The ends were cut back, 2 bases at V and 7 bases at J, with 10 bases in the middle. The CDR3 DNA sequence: TGTGCCAGCAGTTTACGTAGCCAGAATACGCAGTATTTT. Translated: CASSLRSQNTQYF.

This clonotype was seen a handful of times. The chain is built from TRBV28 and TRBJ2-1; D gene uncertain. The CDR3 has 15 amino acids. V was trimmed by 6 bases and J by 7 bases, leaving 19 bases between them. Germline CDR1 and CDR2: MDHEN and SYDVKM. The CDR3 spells CASSPGQASTNEQFF. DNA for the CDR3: TGTGCCAGCAGCCCCGGCCAGGCTTCAACAAATGAGCAGTTCTTC.

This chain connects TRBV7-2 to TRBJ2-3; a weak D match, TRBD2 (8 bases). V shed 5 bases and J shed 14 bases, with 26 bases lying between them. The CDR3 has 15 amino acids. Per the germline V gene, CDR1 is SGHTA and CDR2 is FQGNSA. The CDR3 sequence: CASSLRGGGTDTTYF. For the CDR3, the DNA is TGTGCCAGCAGCCTACGGGGGGGAGGGACAGATACGACGTATTTT.

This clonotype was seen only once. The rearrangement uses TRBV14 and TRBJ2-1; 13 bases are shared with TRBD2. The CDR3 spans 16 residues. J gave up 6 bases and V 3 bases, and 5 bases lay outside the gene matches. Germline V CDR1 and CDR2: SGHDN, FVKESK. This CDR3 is CASSHTSGGALNEQFF. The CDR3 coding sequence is TGTGCCAGCAGCCATACTAGCGGGGGGGCCCTCAATGAGCAGTTCTTC.

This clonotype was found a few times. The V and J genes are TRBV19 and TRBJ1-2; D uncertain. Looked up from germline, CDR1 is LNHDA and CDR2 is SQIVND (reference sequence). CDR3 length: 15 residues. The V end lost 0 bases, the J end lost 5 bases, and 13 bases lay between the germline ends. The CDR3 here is CASSIDRFGLYGYTF. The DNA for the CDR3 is TGTGCCAGTAGTATAGATCGATTCGGCTTATATGGCTACACCTTC.

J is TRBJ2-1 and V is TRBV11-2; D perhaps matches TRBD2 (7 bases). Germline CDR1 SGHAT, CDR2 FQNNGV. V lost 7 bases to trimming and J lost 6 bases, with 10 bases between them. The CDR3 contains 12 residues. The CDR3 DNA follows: TGTGCCAGCATGGGAGGGGGCAATGAGCAGTTCTTC. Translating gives CASMGGGNEQFF.

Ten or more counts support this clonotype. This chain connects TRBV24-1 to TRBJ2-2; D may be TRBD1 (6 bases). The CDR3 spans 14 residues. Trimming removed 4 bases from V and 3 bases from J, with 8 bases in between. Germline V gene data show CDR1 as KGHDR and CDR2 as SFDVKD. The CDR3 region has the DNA TGTGCCACCAGTGACAGGACAGACACCGGGGAGCTGTTTTTT. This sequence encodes CATSDRTDTGELFF.

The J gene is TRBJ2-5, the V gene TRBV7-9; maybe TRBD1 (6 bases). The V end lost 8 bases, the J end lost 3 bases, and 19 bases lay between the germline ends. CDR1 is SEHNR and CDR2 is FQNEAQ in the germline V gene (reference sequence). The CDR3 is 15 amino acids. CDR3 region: CASLRGTHEKETQYF. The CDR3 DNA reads TGTGCCAGCCTCCGTGGGACACACGAAAAAGAGACCCAGTACTTC.

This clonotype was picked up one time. The CDR3 spells CASRRAGPAVAKNIQYF. The DNA for the CDR3 is TGTGCCAGCAGAAGGGCTGGACCTGCTGTAGCCAAAAACATTCAGTACTTC. The chain carries TRBV27 and TRBJ2-4; D is unclear. V was cut by 6 bases and J by 0 bases, with 18 bases left in between. This CDR3 spans 17 amino acids. Germline V lookup: CDR1 MNHEY, CDR2 SMNVEV (reference sequence).